The 17 T cell receptor beta chains reported below all come from one sample, sequenced in a study of blood T cell repertoires in COVID-19. The method was immunoSEQ multiplex PCR; TCRdb's version includes in-frame clones alone and lacks a portion of them. The table has 25,000 to 35,000 clones, about 91% seen once; the top ten hold 28%. The sequencing input was peripheral blood. All receptors derive from a man older than 75 with acute or convalescent COVID-19.

V gene TRBV30 combines with J gene TRBJ1-1, with D unclear. V gave up 5 bases and J gave up 3 bases, with 10 bases separating them. Germline assignment: CDR1 GTSNPN and CDR2 SVGIG (reference sequence). This CDR3 spans 12 amino acids. CDR3 residues: CAWGSSDTEAFF. The CDR3 coding sequence is TGTGCCTGGGGGAGTTCGGACACTGAAGCTTTCTTT.

Only one count was recorded for this clone. The rearrangement joins TRBV6-1 to TRBJ2-7; 12 bases line up with TRBD2. V dropped 3 bases and J dropped 6; count of bases not matched to a gene: 6. From germline, CDR1 is MNHNS and CDR2 SASEGT. The CDR3 has 15 residues. In DNA form, the CDR3 reads TGTGCCAGCAGTGATCAGACTAGCGGGAGTTCCGAGCAGTACTTC. Its protein is CASSDQTSGSSEQYF.

This chain links TRBV19 with TRBJ1-1; TRBD1 is a possible D gene (6 bases). V gave up 1 base and J gave up 4 bases, with 10 bases separating them. The CDR3 consists of 14 residues. Germline V gives CDR1 LNHDA, CDR2 SQIVND (reference sequence). The CDR3 sequence: CASSIVVDSTEAFF. Written as DNA, the CDR3 is TGTGCCAGTAGTATAGTAGTGGACAGCACTGAAGCTTTCTTT.

The chain links TRBV2 to TRBJ1-5; D not resolved. Trimming pared 6 bases from V and 0 bases from J, leaving 18 bases between. This CDR3 has 17 amino acids. The germline V gene encodes CDR1 SNHLY and CDR2 FYNNEI. The CDR3 is CASRYLDLRYSNQPQHF. For the CDR3, the DNA is TGTGCCAGCAGGTACCTAGACCTGAGGTATAGCAATCAGCCCCAGCATTTT.

V and J are TRBV7-2 and TRBJ2-1, with TRBD2 matching 7 bases. The J segment lost 8 bases and the V segment lost 4 bases, leaving 11 bases of the junction unmatched. CDR1 is SGHTA and CDR2 is FQGNSA in the germline V gene. This CDR3 region has 15 residues. As DNA, the CDR3 is TGTGCCAGCAGCTGGGGGGGAGGCGGCGGCGATGAGCAGTTCTTC. Protein product: CASSWGGGGGDEQFF.

The chain links TRBV28 to TRBJ2-7; 14 bases line up with TRBD2. Germline V gene data show CDR1 as MDHEN and CDR2 as SYDVKM. This CDR3 is built from 15 residues. The V and J ends lost 8 bases and 5 bases, in that order; junction bases with no gene match: 8. The CDR3 DNA sequence: TGTGCCAGCGCGCCGCCGGGACTAGCGGGAGACGAGCAGTACTTC. As protein: CASAPPGLAGDEQYF.

The chain couples TRBV7-8 to TRBJ1-4; TRBD1 is a possible D gene (5 bases). Germline assignment: CDR1 SGHVS and CDR2 FQNEAQ. The CDR3 is 14 amino acids. Trimming cost V 4 bases and J 8 bases, with 14 bases left between them. CDR3 DNA: TGTGCCAGCAGCTACCAGGGCTTTGGGGAAAAACTGTTTTTT. It translates to CASSYQGFGEKLFF.

This clone has just one count. This chain connects TRBV13 to TRBJ1-6, with D perhaps matching TRBD1 (6 bases). The V gene's germline CDR1 is PRHDT and CDR2 FYEKMQ (reference sequence). CDR3 size: 13 residues. V lost 5 bases to trimming and J lost 14 bases, with 16 bases between them. In DNA form, the CDR3 reads TGTGCCAGCAGCCCCACCCCTGAGGGGGCCCTCCACTTT. It is translated as CASSPTPEGALHF.

The chain links TRBV6-1 to TRBJ2-5; 7 bases are a match to TRBD2. The length of the CDR3 is 16 residues. V shed 0 bases, J shed 6 bases, and the junction held 10 bases outside the gene matches. Germline V gene sequence: CDR1 MNHNS, CDR2 SASEGT. The CDR3 is CASSEARRRESQTQYF. The DNA of the CDR3 is TGTGCCAGCAGTGAAGCGCGGAGGCGGGAGAGCCAGACCCAGTACTTC.

The chain couples TRBV25-1 to TRBJ1-4; D might be TRBD1 (5 bases). Germline V gives CDR1 MGHDK, CDR2 SYGVNS. V dropped 3 bases and J dropped 8 bases, with 10 bases sitting between them. The CDR3 loop spans 13 amino acids. Written as DNA, the CDR3 is TGTGCCAGCAGTGAGCAGGGTGGCGAAAAACTGTTTTTT. Translated, it gives CASSEQGGEKLFF. Variable domain in full (rest from reference TRBV25-1 and TRBJ1-4): EADIYQTPRYLVIGTGKKITLECSQTMGHDKMYWYQQDPGMELHLIHYSYGVNSTEKGDLSSESTVSRIRTEHFPLTLESARPSHTSQYLCASSEQGGEKLFFGSGTQLSVL.

J is TRBJ1-1 and V is TRBV28, with 8 bases fitting TRBD1. CDR3 size: 14 residues. J was trimmed by 1 base and V by 5 bases; bases with no gene match: 3. Germline V gene sequence: CDR1 MDHEN, CDR2 SYDVKM. The DNA of the CDR3 is TGTGCCAGCAGTACCGGGACAGGGAACACTGAAGCTTTCTTT. Its protein product is CASSTGTGNTEAFF.

This sequence joins TRBV4-2 and TRBJ2-3, with D maybe TRBD2 (5 bases). This CDR3 is built from 15 residues. Germline-derived CDR1 and CDR2 are LGHNA and YNFKEQ. V lost 1 base and J lost 4, with 12 bases in between. The CDR3 bases are TGTGCCAGCAGCCAAGGGGGTCGGGGAGCAGATACGCAGTATTTT. The encoded protein is CASSQGGRGADTQYF.

The V gene is TRBV7-2, the J gene TRBJ2-2; D remains unclear. V lost 5 bases and J lost 4, with 2 bases in between. The germline V gene has CDR1 SGHTA and CDR2 FQGNSA. This CDR3 comprises 11 residues. The CDR3 nucleotides are TGTGCCAGCAGCCTCACCGGGGAGCTGTTTTTT. This gives the protein CASSLTGELFF.

This clone was recorded a few times. The genes are TRBV7-6 and TRBJ2-2, with 7 bases that match TRBD2. The CDR3 spans 15 residues. J gave up 5 bases and V 1 base, and 4 bases lay outside the gene matches. Germline V gives CDR1 SGHVS, CDR2 FNYEAQ. The CDR3 protein is CASSLETSKTGELFF. The CDR3 region has the DNA TGTGCCAGCAGCTTAGAGACTAGCAAGACCGGGGAGCTGTTTTTT.

The rearrangement joins TRBV5-4 to TRBJ2-3, with D possibly TRBD1 on 6 matching bases. Germline V gene lookup returns CDR1 SGHNT and CDR2 YYREEE (reference sequence). There are 14 residues in the CDR3. V shed 4 bases and J shed 4 bases, with 13 bases lying between them. This CDR3 is CASSPHGQPDTQYF. The CDR3 DNA reads as TGTGCCAGCAGCCCACACGGACAGCCAGATACGCAGTATTTT.

This rearrangement joins TRBV30 to TRBJ1-5; tentatively, D is TRBD1 (5 bases). This CDR3 has 13 residues. Germline lookup yields CDR1 GTSNPN and CDR2 SVGIG (reference sequence). Trimming removed 5 bases from V and 1 base from J, with 9 bases in between. CDR3 coding DNA: TGTGCCTGGGTCCAGGGAAGCAATCAGCCCCAGCATTTT. This translates into CAWVQGSNQPQHF.

This chain joins TRBV5-6 and TRBJ1-1, with D perhaps matching TRBD1 (6 bases). Between the trimmed V and J ends, which lost 2 bases and 0 bases, there was a span of 14 bases. The CDR3 is 16 residues long. Germline V gives CDR1 SGHDT, CDR2 YYEEEE. The CDR3 DNA reads TGTGCCAGCAGCTTCGGGGCAGGGGTGATGAACACTGAAGCTTTCTTT. Protein product: CASSFGAGVMNTEAFF.